Below are 19 T cell receptor beta chains sequenced from a single sample in a study of T cell repertoires in cytomegalovirus infection. Their recognized antigens are unknown. MiXCR, applied by TCRdb to the reads, yields one record per CDR3 protein. This sample has about 310,000 distinct CDR3 sequences, with more than 20% found just once. Sequenced here: cultured PBMCs, sampled from culture after CMV antigen stimulation. The receptors derive from a human donor in good health (CMV status not recorded). Some clones in this sample may be carry-over from other donors' samples.

Of note for this clonotype: A clone one base away is much larger, so this may be a read error. This chain uses TRBV7-8 with TRBJ2-5; TRBD1 might be the D (6 bases). The germline V gene encodes CDR1 SGHVS and CDR2 FQNEAQ. V lost 2 bases, J lost 4 bases, and 17 bases lay in between. The CDR3 is made up of 16 amino acids. The CDR3 nucleotides are TGTGCCAGCAGCTTAAGTCAGGGGACCGGGGTAGAGACCCAGTACTTC. Protein sequence: CASSLSQGTGVETQYF.

This clonotype was seen only a few times. J is TRBJ1-2 and V is TRBV14; D not resolved. The germline V gene has CDR1 SGHDN and CDR2 FVKESK. The CDR3 has 14 amino acids. V lost 0 bases and J 8 bases, leaving 13 bases between the germline ends. The CDR3 sequence is CASSQDHPGNGYTF. The CDR3 DNA reads as TGTGCCAGCAGCCAAGATCATCCCGGGAACGGCTACACCTTC.

This rearrangement joins TRBV12-3 or TRBV12-4 to TRBJ1-1; the match to TRBD1 covers 7 bases. The V gene end was trimmed by 0 bases and the J gene end by 5 bases; junction bases not matched to a gene: 3. The CDR3 is 14 amino acids. CDR3 protein: CASSLAGTETEAFF. As DNA, the CDR3 is TGTGCCAGCAGTTTAGCGGGGACAGAGACTGAAGCTTTCTTT.

This clonotype appeared many times. V gene TRBV7-8 combines with J gene TRBJ2-5, with 10 bases matching TRBD1. Germline V gene data show CDR1 as SGHVS and CDR2 as FQNEAQ. The CDR3 spans 18 residues. J gave up 2 bases and V 3 bases, and 12 bases lay outside the gene matches. Here the CDR3 reads CASSFGHSGTGVQETQYF. Here the CDR3 DNA reads TGTGCCAGCAGCTTTGGCCACTCCGGGACAGGGGTTCAAGAGACCCAGTACTTC.

This clonotype was recorded many times. This chain connects TRBV23-1 to TRBJ2-1; possibly TRBD1 or TRBD2 for D (5 bases each). TRBV23-1 is marked as an open reading frame, function uncertain. The V end was cut by 4 bases, the J end by 0 bases, with 19 bases between. The CDR3 covers 18 residues. DNA for the CDR3: TGCGCCAGCAGTCCCCCCATGAGTCCAGGGAGCTCCTACAATGAGCAGTTCTTC. This sequence encodes CASSPPMSPGSSYNEQFF.

The chain employs TRBV4-2 and TRBJ2-5, with D possibly being TRBD2 (6 bases). Germline assignment: CDR1 LGHNA and CDR2 YNFKEQ. CDR3 size: 14 residues. Trimming pared 0 bases from V and 5 bases from J, leaving 10 bases between. The CDR3 nucleotides are TGTGCCAGCAGCCAAGATGTAGGGAGGGAGACCCAGTACTTC. Translation: CASSQDVGRETQYF.

This clonotype was recorded many times. The chain links TRBV6-2 or TRBV6-3 to TRBJ2-1; TRBD2 aligns across 13 bases. Germline CDR1 and CDR2: MNHEY and SVGEGT. The CDR3 has 19 amino acids. The V segment lost 7 bases and the J segment 0 bases; nucleotides outside the gene matches: 12. CDR3: CASTRRLAGGPSSYNEQFF. CDR3 DNA sequence: TGTGCCAGCACCAGAAGACTAGCGGGAGGCCCCAGCTCCTACAATGAGCAGTTCTTC.

The V and J genes are TRBV6-2 or TRBV6-3 and TRBJ2-1, with D perhaps given as TRBD1 or TRBD2 (5 bases each). CDR3 length: 12 residues. V was trimmed by 6 bases and J by 10 bases, leaving 13 bases between them. CDR1 is MNHEY and CDR2 is SVGEGT in the germline V gene. The CDR3 bases are TGTGCCAGCAGCCCGAACCGGGACGAGCAGTTCTTC. Translation gives CASSPNRDEQFF.

This clonotype has a handful of counts. This chain joins TRBV7-2 and TRBJ2-4, with 7 bases fitting TRBD2. The CDR3 is made up of 17 amino acids. The germline gives CDR1 SGHTA, CDR2 FQGNSA. V lost 0 bases to trimming and J lost 0 bases; unmatched junction nucleotides: 5. The CDR3 loop reads CASSLAGLAVAKNIQYF. The DNA of the CDR3 is TGTGCCAGCAGCTTAGCCGGCCTAGCGGTAGCCAAAAACATTCAGTACTTC.

This clonotype appeared a few times. V is TRBV6-5 and J is TRBJ1-3; 7 bases fit TRBD1. Looked up from germline, CDR1 is MNHEY and CDR2 is SVGAGI. Trimming removed 0 bases from V and 3 bases from J; junction bases left unmatched: 2. The CDR3 covers 15 residues. CDR3 sequence (DNA): TGTGCCAGCAGTTACTCGAGGGGGCTTGGAAACACCATATATTTT. It yields the protein CASSYSRGLGNTIYF.

The chain links TRBV18 to TRBJ2-7; D not resolved. The germline V and J ends were trimmed by 6 bases and 0 bases, with 6 bases remaining between them. CDR1 is KGHSH and CDR2 is LQKENI in the germline V gene. This CDR3 has 12 residues. The chain's CDR3 is CASSLTSYEQYV. CDR3 DNA: TGTGCCAGCTCCCTCACCTCCTACGAGCAGTACGTC.

This clonotype was seen only a few times. CDR3 sequence: CASTLQFGNTIYF. In nucleotides, the CDR3 is TGTGCCAGCACCTTACAGTTTGGAAACACCATATATTTT. This chain connects TRBV5-6 to TRBJ1-3; D gene uncertain. V shed 6 bases and J shed 3 bases, with 10 bases lying between them. There are 13 residues in the CDR3. The germline gives CDR1 SGHDT, CDR2 YYEEEE.

The chain links TRBV29-1 to TRBJ2-2, with D maybe TRBD2 (5 bases). The germline V gene has CDR1 SQVTM and CDR2 ANQGSEA. Deletions cut 4 bases from V and 1 base from J, with 7 bases between. CDR3 length equals 13 residues. CDR3 sequence: CSVGAVNTGELFF. Here the CDR3 DNA reads TGCAGCGTTGGAGCGGTGAACACCGGGGAGCTGTTTTTT.

This clonotype was seen ten or more times. The genes are TRBV6-5 and TRBJ2-1; perhaps D is TRBD1 or TRBD2 (5 bases each). Deletions cut 1 base from V and 3 bases from J, with 19 bases between. Germline V gene data show CDR1 as MNHEY and CDR2 as SVGAGI. The CDR3 length is 18 residues. CDR3 nucleotides: TGTGCCAGCAGTTACTACGGGACCCGGCTAGAGGACTACAATGAGCAGTTCTTC. This encodes CASSYYGTRLEDYNEQFF.

This clonotype appeared many times. This sequence joins TRBV7-9 and TRBJ1-3; D remains ambiguous. Germline CDR1 reads SEHNR; CDR2 reads FQNEAQ (reference sequence). The CDR3 is 14 residues long. V was trimmed by 3 bases and J by 0 bases, leaving 6 bases between them. Here the CDR3 DNA reads TGTGCCAGCAGCTTCATGAGCTCTGGAAACACCATATATTTT. It encodes CASSFMSSGNTIYF. Filled out from reference TRBV7-9 and TRBJ1-3, the complete variable domain reads DTGVSQNPRHKITKRGQNVTFRCDPISEHNRLYWYRQTLGQGPEFLTYFQNEAQLEKSRLLSDRFSAERPKGSFSTLEIQRTEQGDSAMYLCASSFMSSGNTIYFGEGSWLTVV.

The chain is built from TRBV12-3 or TRBV12-4 and TRBJ1-2; 9 positions match TRBD1. The CDR3 is 14 residues long. Unmatched junction bases numbered 11, after V lost 7 bases and J lost 8 bases. CDR3 DNA: TGTGCCAGCACCCCCCTGGGACAGGGTTTCGGCTACACCTTC. Residues: CASTPLGQGFGYTF.

This clonotype occurred a few times. This chain joins TRBV7-2 and TRBJ1-2; 7 bases are shared with TRBD1. The CDR3 has 12 amino acids. Per germline, CDR1 SGHTA and CDR2 FQGNSA. V shed 1 base, J shed 10 bases, and the junction held 3 bases outside the gene matches. The CDR3 here is CASSLDRGYYTF. In DNA, the CDR3 is TGTGCCAGCAGCTTAGACAGGGGCTACTACACCTTC.

This clonotype has only a few counts. CDR3 amino acids: CASSQGLAATQYF. The CDR3 DNA sequence: TGTGCCAGCAGCCAGGGACTAGCAGCCACCCAGTACTTC. This sequence joins TRBV6-1 and TRBJ2-5; 9 bases line up with TRBD2. J gave up 8 bases and V 6 bases, and 7 bases lay outside the gene matches. Per the germline V gene, CDR1 is MNHNS and CDR2 is SASEGT. There are 13 residues in the CDR3.

The chain employs TRBV5-1 and TRBJ2-7, with 12 bases fitting TRBD2. CDR3 length equals 15 residues. Trimming removed 4 bases from V and 3 bases from J; junction bases left unmatched: 5. In germline, CDR1 is SGHRS, CDR2 YFSETQ. The CDR3 sequence: CASSVGTSGFYEQYF. The DNA for the CDR3 is TGCGCCAGCAGCGTGGGGACTAGCGGGTTCTACGAGCAGTACTTC.